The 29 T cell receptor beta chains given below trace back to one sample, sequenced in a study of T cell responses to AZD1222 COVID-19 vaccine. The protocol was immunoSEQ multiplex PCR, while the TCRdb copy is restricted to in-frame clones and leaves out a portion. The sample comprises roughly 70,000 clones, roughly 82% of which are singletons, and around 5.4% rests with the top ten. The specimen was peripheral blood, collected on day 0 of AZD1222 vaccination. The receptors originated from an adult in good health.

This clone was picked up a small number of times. The CDR3 bases are TGTGCCAGCAGCTCGAACAGGGGTGGCTATGGCTACACCTTC. It specifies CASSSNRGGYGYTF. This chain joins TRBV7-9 and TRBJ1-2; 7 nucleotides line up with TRBD1. V lost 4 bases to trimming and J lost 4 bases; unmatched junction nucleotides: 6. Germline V gene lookup returns CDR1 SEHNR and CDR2 FQNEAQ (reference sequence). The CDR3 is 14 residues long.

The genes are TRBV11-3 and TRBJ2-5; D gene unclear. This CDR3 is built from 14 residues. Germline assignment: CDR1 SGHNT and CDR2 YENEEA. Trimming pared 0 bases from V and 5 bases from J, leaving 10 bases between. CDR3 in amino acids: CASSLEDGRETQYF. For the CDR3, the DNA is TGTGCCAGCAGCTTAGAAGACGGTCGGGAGACCCAGTACTTC. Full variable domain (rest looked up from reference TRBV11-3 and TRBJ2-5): EAGVVQSPRYKIIEKKQPVAFWCNPISGHNTLYWYLQNLGQGPELLIRYENEEAVDDSQLPKDRFSAERLKGVDSTLKIQPAELGDSAVYLCASSLEDGRETQYFGPGTRLLVL.

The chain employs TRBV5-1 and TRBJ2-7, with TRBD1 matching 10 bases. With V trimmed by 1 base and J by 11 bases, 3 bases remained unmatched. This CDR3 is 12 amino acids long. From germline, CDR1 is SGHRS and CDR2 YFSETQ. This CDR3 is CASSLPGQGKYF. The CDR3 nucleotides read TGCGCCAGCAGCTTGCCGGGACAGGGGAAGTACTTC. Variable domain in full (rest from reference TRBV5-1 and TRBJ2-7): KAGVTQTPRYLIKTRGQQVTLSCSPISGHRSVSWYQQTPGQGLQFLFEYFSETQRNKGNFPGRFSGRQFSNSRSEMNVSTLELGDSALYLCASSLPGQGKYFGPGTRLTVT.

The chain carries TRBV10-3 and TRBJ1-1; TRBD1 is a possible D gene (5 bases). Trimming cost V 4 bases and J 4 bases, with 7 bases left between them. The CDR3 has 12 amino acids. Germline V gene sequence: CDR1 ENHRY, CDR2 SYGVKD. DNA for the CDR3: TGTGCCATCAGTGGGGGGACCACTGAAGCTTTCTTT. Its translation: CAISGGTTEAFF.

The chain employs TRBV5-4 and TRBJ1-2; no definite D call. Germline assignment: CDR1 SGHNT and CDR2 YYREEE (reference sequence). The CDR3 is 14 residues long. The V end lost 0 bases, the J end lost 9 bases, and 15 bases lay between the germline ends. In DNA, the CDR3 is TGTGCCAGCAGCTTGGCCTTAAGTAGGAATAGCTACACCTTC. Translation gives CASSLALSRNSYTF.

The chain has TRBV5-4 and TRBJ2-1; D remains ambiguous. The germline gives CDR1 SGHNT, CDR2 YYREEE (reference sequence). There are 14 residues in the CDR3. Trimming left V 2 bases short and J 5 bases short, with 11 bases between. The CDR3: CASSFGTNDNEQFF. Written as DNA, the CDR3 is TGTGCCAGCAGCTTCGGCACTAACGACAATGAGCAGTTCTTC. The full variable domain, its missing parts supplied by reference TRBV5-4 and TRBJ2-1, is ETGVTQSPTHLIKTRGQQVTLRCSSQSGHNTVSWYQQALGQGPQFIFQYYREEENGRGNFPPRFSGLQFPNYSSELNVNALELDDSALYLCASSFGTNDNEQFFGPGTRLTVL.

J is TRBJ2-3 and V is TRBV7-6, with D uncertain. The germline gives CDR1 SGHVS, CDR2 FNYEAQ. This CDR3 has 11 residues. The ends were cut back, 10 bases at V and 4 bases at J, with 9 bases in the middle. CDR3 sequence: CATRGADTQYF. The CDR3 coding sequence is TGTGCCACCCGAGGAGCAGATACGCAGTATTTT.

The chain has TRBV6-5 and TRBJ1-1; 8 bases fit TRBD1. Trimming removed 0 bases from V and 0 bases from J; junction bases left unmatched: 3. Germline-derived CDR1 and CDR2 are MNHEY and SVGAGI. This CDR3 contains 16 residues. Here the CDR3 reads CASSYSPGGLNTEAFF. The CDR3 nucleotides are TGTGCCAGCAGTTACTCACCAGGGGGCTTGAACACTGAAGCTTTCTTT.

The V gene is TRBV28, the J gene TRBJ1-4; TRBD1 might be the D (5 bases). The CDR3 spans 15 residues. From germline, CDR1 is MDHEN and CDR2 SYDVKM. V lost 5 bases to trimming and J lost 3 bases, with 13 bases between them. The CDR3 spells CASSRSGSPNEKLFF. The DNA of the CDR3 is TGTGCCAGCAGTCGATCAGGGTCCCCTAATGAAAAACTGTTTTTT.

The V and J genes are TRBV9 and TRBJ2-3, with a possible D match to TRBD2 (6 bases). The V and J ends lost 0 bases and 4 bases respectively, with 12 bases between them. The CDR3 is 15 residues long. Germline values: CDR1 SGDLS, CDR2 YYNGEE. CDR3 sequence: CASSVDGGGPDTQYF. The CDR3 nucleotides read TGTGCCAGCAGCGTAGACGGGGGAGGTCCAGATACGCAGTATTTT.

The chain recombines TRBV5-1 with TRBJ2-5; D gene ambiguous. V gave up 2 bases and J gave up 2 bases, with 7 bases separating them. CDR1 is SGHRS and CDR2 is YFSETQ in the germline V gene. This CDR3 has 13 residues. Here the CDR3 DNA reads TGCGCCAGCAGCTTAGGGAATCAAGAGACCCAGTACTTC. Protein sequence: CASSLGNQETQYF.

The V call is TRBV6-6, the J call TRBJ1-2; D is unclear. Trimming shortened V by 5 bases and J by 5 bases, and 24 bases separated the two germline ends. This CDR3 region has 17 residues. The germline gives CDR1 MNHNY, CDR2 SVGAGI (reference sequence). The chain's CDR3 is CASSPRAPQLAIYGYTF. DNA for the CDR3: TGTGCCAGCAGTCCCCGGGCCCCACAACTAGCGATTTATGGCTACACCTTC.

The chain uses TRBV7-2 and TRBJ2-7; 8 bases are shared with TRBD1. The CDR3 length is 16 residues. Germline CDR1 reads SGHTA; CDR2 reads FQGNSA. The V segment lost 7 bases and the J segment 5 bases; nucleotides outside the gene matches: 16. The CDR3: CASTVRGRGLGDEQYF. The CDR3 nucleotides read TGTGCCAGCACCGTGAGGGGCAGGGGGCTAGGCGACGAGCAGTACTTC.

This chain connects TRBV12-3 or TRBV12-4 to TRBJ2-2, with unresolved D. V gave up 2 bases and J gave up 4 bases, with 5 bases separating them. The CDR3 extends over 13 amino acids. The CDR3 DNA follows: TGTGCCAGCAGTTTAAGGTTCACCGGGGAGCTGTTTTTT. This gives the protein CASSLRFTGELFF.

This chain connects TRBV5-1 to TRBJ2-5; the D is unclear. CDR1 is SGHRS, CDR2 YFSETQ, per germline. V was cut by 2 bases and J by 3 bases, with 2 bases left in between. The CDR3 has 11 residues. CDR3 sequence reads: CASSFKETQYF. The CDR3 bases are TGCGCCAGCAGCTTTAAAGAGACCCAGTACTTC.

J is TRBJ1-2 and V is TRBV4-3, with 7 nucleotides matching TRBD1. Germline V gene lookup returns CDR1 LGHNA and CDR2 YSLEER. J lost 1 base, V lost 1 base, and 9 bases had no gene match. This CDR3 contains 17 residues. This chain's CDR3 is CASSQGWATGVNYGYTF. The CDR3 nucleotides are TGCGCCAGCAGCCAAGGGTGGGCAACAGGGGTTAACTATGGCTACACCTTC.

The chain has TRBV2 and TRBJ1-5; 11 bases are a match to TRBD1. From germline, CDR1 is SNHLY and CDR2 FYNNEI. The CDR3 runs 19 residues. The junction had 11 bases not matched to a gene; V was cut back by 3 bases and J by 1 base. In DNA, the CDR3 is TGTGCCAGCAGTGATGGCGGGGACAGGGGGATCCGAAGCAATCAGCCCCAGCATTTT. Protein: CASSDGGDRGIRSNQPQHF. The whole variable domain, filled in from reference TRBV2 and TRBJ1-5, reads EPEVTQTPSHQVTQMGQEVILRCVPISNHLYFYWYRQILGQKVEFLVSFYNNEISEKSEIFDDQFSVERPDGSNFTLKIRSTKLEDSAMYFCASSDGGDRGIRSNQPQHFGDGTRLSIL.

The CDR3 sequence is CASSSAAGGGSEGYTF. For the CDR3, the DNA is TGTGCCAGCAGCTCCGCGGCGGGGGGCGGTTCGGAGGGCTACACCTTC. V is TRBV7-6 and J is TRBJ1-2, with D possibly matching TRBD1 (6 bases). The CDR3 contains 16 residues. The ends were cut back, 4 bases at V and 8 bases at J, with 23 bases in the middle. CDR1 and CDR2 (germline): SGHVS, FNYEAQ.

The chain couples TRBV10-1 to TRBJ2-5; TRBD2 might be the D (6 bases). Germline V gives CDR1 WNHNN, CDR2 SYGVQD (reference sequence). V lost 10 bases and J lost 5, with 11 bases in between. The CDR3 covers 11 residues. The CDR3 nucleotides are TGCGCCATCCGACGGGAGGAGACCCAGTACTTC. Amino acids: CAIRREETQYF.

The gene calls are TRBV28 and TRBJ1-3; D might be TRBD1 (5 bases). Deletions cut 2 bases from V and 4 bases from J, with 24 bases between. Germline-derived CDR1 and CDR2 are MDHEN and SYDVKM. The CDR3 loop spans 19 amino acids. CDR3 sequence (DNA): TGTGCCAGCAGTTTAATTGCGGCGTGGGGCCAGGCTTCGGGAAACACCATATATTTT. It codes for CASSLIAAWGQASGNTIYF.

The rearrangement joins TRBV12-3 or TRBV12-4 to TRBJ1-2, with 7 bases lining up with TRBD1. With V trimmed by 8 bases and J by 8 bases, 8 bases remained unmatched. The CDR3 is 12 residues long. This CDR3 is CASSTGELGYTF. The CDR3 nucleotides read TGTGCCAGCTCTACAGGGGAGCTGGGCTACACCTTC.

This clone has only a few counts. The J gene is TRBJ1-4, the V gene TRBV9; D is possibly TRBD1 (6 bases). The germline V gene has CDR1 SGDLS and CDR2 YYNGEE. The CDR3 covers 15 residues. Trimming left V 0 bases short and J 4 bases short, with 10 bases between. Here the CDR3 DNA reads TGTGCCAGCAGCGTAGGGGGACAAGATAATGAAAAACTGTTTTTT. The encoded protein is CASSVGGQDNEKLFF.

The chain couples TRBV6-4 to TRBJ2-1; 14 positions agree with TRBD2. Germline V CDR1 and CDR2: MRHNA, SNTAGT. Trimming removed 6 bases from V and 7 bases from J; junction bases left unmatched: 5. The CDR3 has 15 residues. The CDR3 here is CASSRTSGGMNEQFF. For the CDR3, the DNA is TGTGCCAGCAGCCGGACTAGCGGGGGGATGAATGAGCAGTTCTTC.

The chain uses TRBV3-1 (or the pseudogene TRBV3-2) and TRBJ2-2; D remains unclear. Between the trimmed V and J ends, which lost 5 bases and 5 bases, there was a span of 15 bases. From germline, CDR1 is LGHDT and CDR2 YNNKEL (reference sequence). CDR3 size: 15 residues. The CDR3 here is CASSRLSGLTGELFF. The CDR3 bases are TGTGCCAGCAGCAGGCTTTCAGGCTTGACCGGGGAGCTGTTTTTT.

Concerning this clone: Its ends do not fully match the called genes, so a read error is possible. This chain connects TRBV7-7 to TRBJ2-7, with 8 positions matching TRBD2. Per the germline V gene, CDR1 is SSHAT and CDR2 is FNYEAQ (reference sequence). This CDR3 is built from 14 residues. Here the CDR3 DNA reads TGTGCTAGCAGCCTCGGACTAGCTCACCACGAGCAGTACTTC. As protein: CASSLGLAHHEQYF.

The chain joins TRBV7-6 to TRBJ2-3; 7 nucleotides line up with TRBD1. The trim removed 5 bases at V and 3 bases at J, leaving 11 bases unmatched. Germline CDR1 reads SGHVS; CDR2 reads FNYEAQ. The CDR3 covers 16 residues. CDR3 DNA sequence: TGTGCCAGCAGCCTGATTACAGGGGCTACAACAGATACGCAGTATTTT. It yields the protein CASSLITGATTDTQYF.

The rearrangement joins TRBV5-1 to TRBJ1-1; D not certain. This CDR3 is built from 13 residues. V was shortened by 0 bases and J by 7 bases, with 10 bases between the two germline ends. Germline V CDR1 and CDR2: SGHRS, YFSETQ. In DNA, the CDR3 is TGCGCCAGCAGCTTGGGGGGTGTGTATGAAGCTTTCTTT. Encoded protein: CASSLGGVYEAFF.

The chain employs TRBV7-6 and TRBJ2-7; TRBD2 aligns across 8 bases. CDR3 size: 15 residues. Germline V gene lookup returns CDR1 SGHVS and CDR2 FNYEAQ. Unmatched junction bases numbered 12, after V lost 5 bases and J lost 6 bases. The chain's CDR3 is CASSSGGLGVGEQYF. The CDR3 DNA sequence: TGTGCCAGCAGCAGCGGGGGACTAGGGGTGGGCGAGCAGTACTTC.

CDR3 residues: CASSLGSGSDTQYF. CDR3 sequence (DNA): TGTGCCAGCAGCTTAGGGTCAGGGTCAGATACGCAGTATTTT. The chain joins TRBV7-2 to TRBJ2-3; a possible D gene is TRBD1 (5 bases). This CDR3 region has 14 residues. Germline CDR1 and CDR2: SGHTA and FQGNSA. Trimming stripped 1 base from V and 4 bases from J, with 9 bases between.